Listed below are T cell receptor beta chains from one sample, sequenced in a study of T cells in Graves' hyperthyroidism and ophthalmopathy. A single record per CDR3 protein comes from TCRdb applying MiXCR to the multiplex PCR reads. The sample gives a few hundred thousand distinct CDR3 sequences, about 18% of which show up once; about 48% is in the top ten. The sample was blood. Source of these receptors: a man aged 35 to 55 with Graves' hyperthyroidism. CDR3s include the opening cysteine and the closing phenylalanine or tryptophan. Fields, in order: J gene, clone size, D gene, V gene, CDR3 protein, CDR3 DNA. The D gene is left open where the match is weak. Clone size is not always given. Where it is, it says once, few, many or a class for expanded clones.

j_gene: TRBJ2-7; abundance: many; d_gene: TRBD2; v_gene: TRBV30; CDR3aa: CAWSSSGGLEQYF; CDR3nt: TGTGCCTGGAGTTCTAGCGGGGGACTCGAGCAGTACTTC
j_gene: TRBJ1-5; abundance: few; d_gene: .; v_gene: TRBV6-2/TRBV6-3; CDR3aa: CASRDGDQPQHF; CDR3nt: TGTGCCAGCAGGGACGGAGATCAGCCCCAGCATTTT
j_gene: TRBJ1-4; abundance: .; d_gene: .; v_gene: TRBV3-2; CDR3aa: CASMAEKLFF; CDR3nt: TGTGCCAGCATGGCTGAAAAACTGTTTTTT
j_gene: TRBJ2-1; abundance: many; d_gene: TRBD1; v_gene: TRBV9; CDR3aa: CASSVWTGGNEQFF; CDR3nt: TGTGCCAGCAGCGTGTGGACAGGGGGCAATGAGCAGTTCTTC
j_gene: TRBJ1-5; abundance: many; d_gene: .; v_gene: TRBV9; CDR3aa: CASNLAGGRGQPQHF; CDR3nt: TGTGCCAGCAACCTGGCGGGTGGCCGAGGACAGCCCCAGCATTTT
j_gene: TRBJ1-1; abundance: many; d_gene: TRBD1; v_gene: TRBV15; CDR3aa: CATSPTPRGQGEAFF; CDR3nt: TGTGCCACCAGCCCGACACCGAGGGGACAGGGTGAAGCTTTCTTT
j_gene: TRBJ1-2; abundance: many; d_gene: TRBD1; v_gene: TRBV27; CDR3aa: CASSLGTGAGNYGYTF; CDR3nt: TGTGCCAGCAGTTTAGGGACAGGGGCTGGAAACTATGGCTACACCTTC
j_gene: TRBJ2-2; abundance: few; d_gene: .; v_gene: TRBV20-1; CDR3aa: CSARGAGRAGELFF; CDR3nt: TGCAGTGCTAGAGGGGCAGGGAGAGCCGGGGAGCTGTTTTTT
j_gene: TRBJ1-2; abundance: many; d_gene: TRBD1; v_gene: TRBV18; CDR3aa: CASSPIGGGADGYTF; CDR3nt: TGTGCCAGCTCACCTATTGGAGGGGGCGCAGATGGCTACACCTTC
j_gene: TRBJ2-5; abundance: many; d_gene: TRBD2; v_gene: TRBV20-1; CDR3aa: CSANYLVAGVEETQYF; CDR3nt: TGCAGTGCGAACTATCTGGTAGCGGGGGTTGAGGAGACCCAGTACTTC
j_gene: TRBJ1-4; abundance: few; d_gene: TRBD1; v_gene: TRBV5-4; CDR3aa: CASSRTGEGEKLFF; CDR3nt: TGTGCCAGCAGCCGAACAGGGGAGGGGGAAAAACTGTTTTTT
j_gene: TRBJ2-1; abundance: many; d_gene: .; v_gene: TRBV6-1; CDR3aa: CASSEAGTGDYNEQFF; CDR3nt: TGTGCCAGCAGTGAAGCAGGGACTGGGGATTACAATGAGCAGTTCTTC
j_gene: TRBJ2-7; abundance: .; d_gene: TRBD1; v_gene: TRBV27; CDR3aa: CASSFAQGYEQYF; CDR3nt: TGTGCCAGCAGTTTCGCACAGGGGTACGAGCAGTACTTC
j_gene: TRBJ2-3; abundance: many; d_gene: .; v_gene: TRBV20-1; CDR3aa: CRALGLNGDTQYF; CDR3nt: TGCAGAGCTCTCGGACTAAATGGGGATACGCAGTATTTT
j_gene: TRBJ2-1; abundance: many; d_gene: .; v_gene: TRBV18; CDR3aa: CASSPPGRTNTYNEQFF; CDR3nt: TGTGCCAGCTCACCACCAGGTCGGACGAATACCTACAATGAGCAGTTCTTC
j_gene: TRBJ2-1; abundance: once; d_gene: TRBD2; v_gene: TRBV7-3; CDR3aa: CASSRLAGSQFF; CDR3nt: TGTGCCAGCAGCCGACTAGCGGGGTCCCAGTTCTTC
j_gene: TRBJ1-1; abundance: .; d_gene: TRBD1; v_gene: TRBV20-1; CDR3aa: CSASYPTGAIPRNTEAFF; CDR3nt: TGCAGTGCTAGTTATCCGACAGGGGCTATCCCGAGAAACACTGAAGCTTTCTTT
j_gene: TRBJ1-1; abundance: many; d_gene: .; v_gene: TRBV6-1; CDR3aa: CASSEGTEAFF; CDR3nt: TGTGCCAGCAGTGAAGGCACTGAAGCTTTCTTT
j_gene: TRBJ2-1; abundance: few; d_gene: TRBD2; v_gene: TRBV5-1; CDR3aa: CASSSGTSGGAWVVYEQFF; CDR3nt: TGCGCCAGCAGCTCCGGGACTAGCGGGGGGGCCTGGGTTGTTTATGAGCAGTTCTTC
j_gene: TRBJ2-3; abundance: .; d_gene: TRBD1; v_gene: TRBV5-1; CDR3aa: CASSTGTGKDTQYF; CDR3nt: TGCGCCAGCAGCACCGGGACAGGCAAAGATACGCAGTATTTT
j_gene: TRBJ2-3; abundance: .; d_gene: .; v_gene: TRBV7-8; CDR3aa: CASSSGLDTQYF; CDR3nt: TGTGCCAGCAGCTCCGGACTTGATACGCAGTATTTT
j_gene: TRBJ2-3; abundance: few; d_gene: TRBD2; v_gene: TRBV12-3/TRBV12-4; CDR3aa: CASSPQRGTDTQYF; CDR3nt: TGTGCCAGCAGTCCCCAGCGGGGAACAGATACGCAGTATTTT
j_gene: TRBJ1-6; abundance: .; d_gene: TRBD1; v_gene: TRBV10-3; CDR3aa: CAATDRGGNSPLHF; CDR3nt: TGTGCCGCTACGGACAGGGGAGGGAATTCACCCCTCCACTTT
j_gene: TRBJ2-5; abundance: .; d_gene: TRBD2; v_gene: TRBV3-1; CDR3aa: CASVSAGGLQETQYF; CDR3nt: TGTGCCAGCGTTTCGGCGGGGGGGCTCCAAGAGACCCAGTACTTC
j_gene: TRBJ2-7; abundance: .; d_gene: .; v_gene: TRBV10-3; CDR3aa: CATSESGTPSYEQYF; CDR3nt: TGTGCCACCAGTGAGTCCGGGACACCCTCCTACGAGCAGTACTTC
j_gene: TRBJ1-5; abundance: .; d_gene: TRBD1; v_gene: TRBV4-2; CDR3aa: CASSPGTGYQPQHF; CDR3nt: TGTGCCAGCAGCCCCGGGACAGGGTACCAGCCCCAGCATTTT
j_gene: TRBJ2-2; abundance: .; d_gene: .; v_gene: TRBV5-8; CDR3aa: CASSSNSGVRTGELFF; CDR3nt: TGTGCCAGCAGCTCCAACTCAGGGGTTCGAACCGGGGAGCTGTTTTTT
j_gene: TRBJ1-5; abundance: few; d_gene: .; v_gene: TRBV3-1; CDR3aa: CASSIVSSYSNQPQHF; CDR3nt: TGTGCCAGTAGTATTGTCTCCTCCTATAGCAATCAGCCCCAGCATTTT
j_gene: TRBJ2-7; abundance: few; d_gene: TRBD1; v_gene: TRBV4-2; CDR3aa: CASSQAAGGFPPYEQYF; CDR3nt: TGTGCCAGCAGCCAAGCGGCAGGGGGCTTCCCACCCTACGAGCAGTACTTC
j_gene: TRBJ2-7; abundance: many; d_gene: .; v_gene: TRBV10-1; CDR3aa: CASSDSLGVPYEQYF; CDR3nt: TGCGCCAGCAGTGACTCTCTGGGGGTCCCCTACGAGCAGTACTTC
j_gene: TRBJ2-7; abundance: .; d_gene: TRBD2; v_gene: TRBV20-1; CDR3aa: CSAVTSGGYEQYF; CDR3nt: TGCAGTGCTGTAACTAGCGGGGGCTACGAGCAGTACTTC
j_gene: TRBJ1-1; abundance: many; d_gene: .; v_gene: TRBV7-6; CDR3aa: CASSLARSVGQLIGYMNTEAFF; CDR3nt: TGTGCCAGCAGCTTAGCGCGGTCGGTCGGACAGCTTATCGGTTACATGAACACTGAAGCTTTCTTT
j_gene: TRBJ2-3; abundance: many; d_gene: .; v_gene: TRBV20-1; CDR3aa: CSARDPLLENTQYF; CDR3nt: TGCAGTGCTAGAGATCCCCTACTAGAGAACACGCAGTATTTT
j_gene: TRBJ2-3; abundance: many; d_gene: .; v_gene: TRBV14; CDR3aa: CASSQDNSITQYF; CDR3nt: TGTGCCAGCAGCCAAGATAACTCTATCACGCAGTATTTT
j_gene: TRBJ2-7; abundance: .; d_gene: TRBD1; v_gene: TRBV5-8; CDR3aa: CASSKGTGGQYEQYF; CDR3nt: TGTGCCAGCAGCAAAGGGACAGGGGGCCAGTACGAGCAGTACTTC
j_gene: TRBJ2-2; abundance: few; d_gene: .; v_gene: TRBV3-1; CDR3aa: CASSQGGVITGELFF; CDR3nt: TGTGCCAGCAGCCAAGGTGGGGTAATCACCGGGGAGCTGTTTTTT
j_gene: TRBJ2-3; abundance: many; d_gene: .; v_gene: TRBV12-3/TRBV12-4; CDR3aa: CASSLVPDTQYF; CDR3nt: TGTGCCAGCAGTTTAGTCCCAGATACGCAGTATTTT
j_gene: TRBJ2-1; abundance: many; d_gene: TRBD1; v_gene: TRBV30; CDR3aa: CAWSDGQGVDEQFF; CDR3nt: TGTGCCTGGAGTGACGGACAGGGGGTTGATGAGCAGTTCTTC
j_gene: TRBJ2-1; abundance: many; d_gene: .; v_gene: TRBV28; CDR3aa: CASSPLWASSYNEQFF; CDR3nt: TGTGCCAGCAGTCCCCTTTGGGCGAGCTCCTACAATGAGCAGTTCTTC
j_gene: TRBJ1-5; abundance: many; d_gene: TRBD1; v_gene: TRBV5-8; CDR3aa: CASSIQGAAGQPQHF; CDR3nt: TGTGCCAGCAGCATACAGGGGGCCGCGGGTCAGCCCCAGCATTTT
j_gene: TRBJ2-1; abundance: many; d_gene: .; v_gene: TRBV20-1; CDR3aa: CSARSGQNNEQFF; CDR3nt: TGCAGTGCCAGGTCGGGACAAAACAATGAGCAGTTCTTC
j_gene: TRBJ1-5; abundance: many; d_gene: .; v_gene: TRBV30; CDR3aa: CAWGGGKQPQHF; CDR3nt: TGTGCCTGGGGGGGAGGCAAGCAGCCCCAGCATTTT
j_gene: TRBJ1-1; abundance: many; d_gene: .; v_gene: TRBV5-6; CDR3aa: CASSYFNRVLNTEAFF; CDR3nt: TGTGCCAGCAGCTACTTTAACAGGGTCTTGAACACTGAAGCTTTCTTT
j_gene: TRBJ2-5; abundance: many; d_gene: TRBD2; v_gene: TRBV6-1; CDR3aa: CASRGTSGGDWETQYF; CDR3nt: TGTGCCAGCAGGGGCACAAGCGGGGGGGATTGGGAGACCCAGTACTTC
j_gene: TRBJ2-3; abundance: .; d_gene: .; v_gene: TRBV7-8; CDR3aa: CASSQRLDGRIDTQYF; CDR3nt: TGTGCCAGCAGCCAGCGCCTGGACGGCCGTATAGATACGCAGTATTTT
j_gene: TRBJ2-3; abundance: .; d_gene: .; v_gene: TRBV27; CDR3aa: CASRVGSRTDTQYF; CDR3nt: TGTGCCAGCAGAGTGGGATCCCGCACAGATACGCAGTATTTT
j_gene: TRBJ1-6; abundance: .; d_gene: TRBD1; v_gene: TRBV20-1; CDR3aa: CSATRNHRQGANSPLHF; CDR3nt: TGCAGTGCTACACGAAACCACAGACAGGGGGCCAATTCACCCCTCCACTTT
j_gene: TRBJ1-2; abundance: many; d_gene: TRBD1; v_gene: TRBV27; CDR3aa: CASSTGAEGYTF; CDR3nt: TGTGCCAGCTCGACAGGGGCCGAGGGCTACACCTTC
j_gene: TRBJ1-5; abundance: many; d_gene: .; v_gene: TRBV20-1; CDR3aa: CSASSGDQPQHF; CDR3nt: TGCAGTGCTAGCTCTGGGGATCAGCCCCAGCATTTT
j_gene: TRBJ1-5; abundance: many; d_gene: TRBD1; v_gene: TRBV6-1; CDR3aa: CASSLTGKIQPQHF; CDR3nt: TGTGCCAGCAGTCTGACAGGGAAGATTCAGCCCCAGCATTTT
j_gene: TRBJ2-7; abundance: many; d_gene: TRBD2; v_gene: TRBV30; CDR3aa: CAWSSHISGVGYEQYF; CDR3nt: TGTGCCTGGAGCTCCCATATTAGCGGGGTAGGATACGAGCAGTACTTC
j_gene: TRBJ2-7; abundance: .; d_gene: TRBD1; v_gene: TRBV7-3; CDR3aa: CASSFGTGNREQYF; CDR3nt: TGTGCCAGCAGCTTCGGGACAGGGAATCGCGAGCAGTACTTC